The rows below give T cell receptor beta chains drawn from one sample of a study of blood T cell repertoires in COVID-19. Some clones are missing from TCRdb's copy, which holds only in-frame ones; the method was immunoSEQ multiplex PCR. This repertoire shows around 110,000 clones, 82% found once; its top ten account for 4.5%. Input material: peripheral blood. The source of these receptors is a woman in her seventies with acute or convalescent COVID-19. CDR3s include the opening cysteine and the closing phenylalanine or tryptophan. The order of the fields is J gene, D gene, V gene, clone size, CDR3 protein, CDR3 DNA. D genes are given only for firm matches. Some rows have no size entry. The others give once, few or many, or a class for an expanded clone.

j_call: TRBJ1-2
d_call: .
v_call: TRBV19
clone_size: .
cdr3_aa: CASSIPTGRRKTKFYGYTF
cdr3_nt: TGTGCCAGTAGTATCCCCACAGGGCGCCGGAAGACTAAATTCTATGGCTACACCTTC

j_call: TRBJ1-1
d_call: .
v_call: TRBV2
clone_size: .
cdr3_aa: CASSKRGFEAFF
cdr3_nt: TGTGCCAGCAGCAAAAGGGGGTTTGAAGCTTTCTTT

j_call: TRBJ2-2
d_call: .
v_call: TRBV15
clone_size: .
cdr3_aa: CATSRVGQMDGELFF
cdr3_nt: TGTGCCACCAGCAGAGTGGGGCAAATGGACGGGGAGCTGTTTTTT

j_call: TRBJ1-6
d_call: TRBD1
v_call: TRBV2
clone_size: .
cdr3_aa: CASSAQDRELLSPLHF
cdr3_nt: TGTGCCAGCAGTGCCCAGGACAGGGAGTTGTTGTCACCCCTCCACTTT

j_call: TRBJ1-2
d_call: TRBD1
v_call: TRBV19
clone_size: once
cdr3_aa: CASSAHYRGPVGYTF
cdr3_nt: TGTGCCAGTAGTGCACATTACAGGGGGCCAGTTGGCTACACCTTC

j_call: TRBJ1-2
d_call: TRBD1
v_call: TRBV25-1
clone_size: .
cdr3_aa: CASSEHAGTGGREGYTF
cdr3_nt: TGTGCCAGCAGTGAACATGCCGGGACAGGGGGTCGGGAAGGCTACACCTTC

j_call: TRBJ2-7
d_call: TRBD2
v_call: TRBV13
clone_size: .
cdr3_aa: CASSLYSGGSHEQYF
cdr3_nt: TGTGCCAGCAGCTTGTATAGCGGGGGTTCTCACGAGCAGTACTTC

j_call: TRBJ1-1
d_call: .
v_call: TRBV5-1
clone_size: .
cdr3_aa: CASSLGWGLDTEAFF
cdr3_nt: TGCGCCAGCAGCCTTGGCTGGGGGCTGGACACTGAAGCTTTCTTT

j_call: TRBJ1-1
d_call: .
v_call: TRBV5-6
clone_size: .
cdr3_aa: CASSLIQGDTEAFF
cdr3_nt: TGTGCCAGCAGCTTAATACAGGGAGACACTGAAGCTTTCTTT

j_call: TRBJ1-5
d_call: TRBD1
v_call: TRBV6-5
clone_size: .
cdr3_aa: CASRPTGGNQPQHF
cdr3_nt: TGTGCCAGCAGGCCGACAGGGGGCAATCAGCCCCAGCATTTT

j_call: TRBJ2-7
d_call: .
v_call: TRBV6-5
clone_size: .
cdr3_aa: CASSGESYEQYF
cdr3_nt: TGTGCCAGCAGCGGGGAATCCTACGAGCAGTACTTC